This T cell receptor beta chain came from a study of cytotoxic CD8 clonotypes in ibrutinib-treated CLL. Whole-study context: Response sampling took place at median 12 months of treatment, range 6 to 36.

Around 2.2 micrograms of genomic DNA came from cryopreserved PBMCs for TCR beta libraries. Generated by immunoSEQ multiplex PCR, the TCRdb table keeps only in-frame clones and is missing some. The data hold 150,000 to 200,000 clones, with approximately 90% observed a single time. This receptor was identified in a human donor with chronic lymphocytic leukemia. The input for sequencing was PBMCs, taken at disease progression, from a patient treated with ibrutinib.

The CDR3 DNA is TGTGCCAGTAGTATGGGGGTCTCCTACGAGCAGTACTTC. This gives the protein CASSMGVSYEQYF. The chain is built from TRBV19 and TRBJ2-7, with D perhaps assigned TRBD1 or TRBD2 (5 bases each). The CDR3 length is 13 residues. V was shortened by 3 bases and J by 0 bases, with 6 bases between the two germline ends. The germline gives CDR1 LNHDA, CDR2 SQIVND (reference sequence).